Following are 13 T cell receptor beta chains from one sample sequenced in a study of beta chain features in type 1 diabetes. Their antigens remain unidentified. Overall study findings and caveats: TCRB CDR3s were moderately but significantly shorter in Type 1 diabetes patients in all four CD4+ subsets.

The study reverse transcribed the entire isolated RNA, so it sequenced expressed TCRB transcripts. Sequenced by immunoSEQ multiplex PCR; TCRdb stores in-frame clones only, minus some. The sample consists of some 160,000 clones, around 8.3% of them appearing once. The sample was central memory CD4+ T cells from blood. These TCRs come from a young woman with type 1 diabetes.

CDR3 region: CASSAQGNTEAFF. CDR3 DNA: TGTGCCAGCTCGGCGCAGGGGAACACTGAAGCTTTCTTT. V gene TRBV11-3 combines with J gene TRBJ1-1, with a possible D match to TRBD1 (5 bases). Germline CDR1 is SGHNT and CDR2 is YENEEA. This CDR3 contains 13 residues. V was clipped by 8 bases and J by 1 base, with 11 bases between them.

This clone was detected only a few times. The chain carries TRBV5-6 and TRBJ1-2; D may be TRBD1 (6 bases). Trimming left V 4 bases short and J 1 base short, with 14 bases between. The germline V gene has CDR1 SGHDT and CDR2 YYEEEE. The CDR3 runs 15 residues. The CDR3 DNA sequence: TGTGCCAGCAGCCGCGGACAGCTATATAACTATGGCTACACCTTC. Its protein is CASSRGQLYNYGYTF.

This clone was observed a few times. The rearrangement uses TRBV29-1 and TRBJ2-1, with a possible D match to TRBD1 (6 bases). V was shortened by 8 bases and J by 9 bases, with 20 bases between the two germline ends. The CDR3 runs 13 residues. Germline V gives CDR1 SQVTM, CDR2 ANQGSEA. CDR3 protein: CSTGNPRGGEQFF. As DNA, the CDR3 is TGCAGCACGGGTAACCCCAGGGGCGGTGAGCAGTTCTTC.

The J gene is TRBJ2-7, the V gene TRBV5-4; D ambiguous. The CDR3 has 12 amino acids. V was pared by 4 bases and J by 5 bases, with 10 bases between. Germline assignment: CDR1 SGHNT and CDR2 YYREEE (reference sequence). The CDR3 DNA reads TGTGCCAGCAGCCCCGGTCAAGACGAGCAGTACTTC. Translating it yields CASSPGQDEQYF. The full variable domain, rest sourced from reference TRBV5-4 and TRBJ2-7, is ETGVTQSPTHLIKTRGQQVTLRCSSQSGHNTVSWYQQALGQGPQFIFQYYREEENGRGNFPPRFSGLQFPNYSSELNVNALELDDSALYLCASSPGQDEQYFGPGTRLTVT.

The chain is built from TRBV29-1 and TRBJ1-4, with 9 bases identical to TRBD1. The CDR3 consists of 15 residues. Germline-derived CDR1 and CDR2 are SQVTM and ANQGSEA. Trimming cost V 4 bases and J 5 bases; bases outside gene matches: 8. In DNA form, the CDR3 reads TGCAGCGTTGGACCGCCCGGGACAGGGAATGAAAAACTGTTTTTT. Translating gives CSVGPPGTGNEKLFF.

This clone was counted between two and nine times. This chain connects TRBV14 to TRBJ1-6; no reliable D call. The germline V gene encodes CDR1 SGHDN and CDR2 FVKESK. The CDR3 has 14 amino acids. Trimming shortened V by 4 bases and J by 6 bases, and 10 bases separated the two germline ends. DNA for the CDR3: TGTGCCAGCAGCCTCGAACTGAGTAATTCACCCCTCCACTTT. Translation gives CASSLELSNSPLHF.

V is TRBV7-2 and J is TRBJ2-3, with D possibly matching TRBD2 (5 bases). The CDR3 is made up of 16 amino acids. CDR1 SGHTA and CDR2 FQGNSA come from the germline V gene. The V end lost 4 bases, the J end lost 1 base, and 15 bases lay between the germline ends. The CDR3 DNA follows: TGTGCCAGCAGCTCCTCGACGGGGATGGGCACAGATACGCAGTATTTT. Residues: CASSSSTGMGTDTQYF.

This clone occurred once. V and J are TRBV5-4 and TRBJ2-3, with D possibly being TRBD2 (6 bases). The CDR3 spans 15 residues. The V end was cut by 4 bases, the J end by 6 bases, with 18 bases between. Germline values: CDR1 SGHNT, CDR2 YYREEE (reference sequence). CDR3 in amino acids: CASSQELAGADTQYF. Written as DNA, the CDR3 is TGTGCCAGCAGCCAAGAACTAGCTGGTGCGGATACGCAGTATTTT. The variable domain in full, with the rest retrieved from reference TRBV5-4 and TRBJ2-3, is ETGVTQSPTHLIKTRGQQVTLRCSSQSGHNTVSWYQQALGQGPQFIFQYYREEENGRGNFPPRFSGLQFPNYSSELNVNALELDDSALYLCASSQELAGADTQYFGPGTRLTVL.

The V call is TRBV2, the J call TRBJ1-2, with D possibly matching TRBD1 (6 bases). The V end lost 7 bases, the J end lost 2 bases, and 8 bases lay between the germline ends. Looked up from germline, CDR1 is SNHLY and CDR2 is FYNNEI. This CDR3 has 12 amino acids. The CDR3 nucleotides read TGTGCCAGCATCAGGGGAAACTATGGCTACACCTTC. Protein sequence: CASIRGNYGYTF.

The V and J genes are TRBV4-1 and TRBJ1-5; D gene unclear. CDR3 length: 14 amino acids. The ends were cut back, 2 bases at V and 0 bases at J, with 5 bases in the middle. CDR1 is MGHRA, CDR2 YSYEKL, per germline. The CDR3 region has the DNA TGCGCCAGCAGCCAACAGGATAGCAATCAGCCCCAGCATTTT. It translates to CASSQQDSNQPQHF.

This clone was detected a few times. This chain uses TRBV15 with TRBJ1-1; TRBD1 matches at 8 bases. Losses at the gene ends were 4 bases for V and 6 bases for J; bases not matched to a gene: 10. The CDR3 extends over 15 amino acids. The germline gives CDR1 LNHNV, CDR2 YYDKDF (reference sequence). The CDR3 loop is CATSTWGQARAEAFF. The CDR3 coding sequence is TGTGCCACCAGCACGTGGGGACAGGCCAGGGCTGAAGCTTTCTTT.

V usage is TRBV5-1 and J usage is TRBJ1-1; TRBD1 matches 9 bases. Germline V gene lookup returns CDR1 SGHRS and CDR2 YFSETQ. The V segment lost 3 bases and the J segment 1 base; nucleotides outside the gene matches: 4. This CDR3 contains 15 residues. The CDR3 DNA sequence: TGCGCCAGCAGCTGGGGGACAGGGAGGAACACTGAAGCTTTCTTT. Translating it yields CASSWGTGRNTEAFF.

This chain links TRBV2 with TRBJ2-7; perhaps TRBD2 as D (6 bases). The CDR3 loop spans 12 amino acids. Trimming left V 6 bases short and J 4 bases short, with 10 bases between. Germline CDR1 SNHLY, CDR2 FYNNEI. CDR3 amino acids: CASSETRYEQYF. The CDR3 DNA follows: TGTGCCAGCAGCGAGACTAGATACGAGCAGTACTTC.